Shown below are 8 T cell receptor beta chains from a single sample sequenced in a study of shared clonotypes between healthy human individuals. Sequencing used immunoSEQ multiplex PCR; TCRdb keeps in-frame clones, though not all of them. The sample contains 2 million to 2.5 million clones, under 97% of which appear only once. What was sequenced was naive CD4+ T cells sorted from blood. The subset was: CD45RA+ positively selected. These receptors all come from a man between 18 and 35 years old in good health.

This clone came up once. This chain uses TRBV28 with TRBJ2-7, with D possibly matching TRBD2 (6 bases). Germline loops: CDR1 MDHEN, CDR2 SYDVKM. V was trimmed by 0 bases and J by 6 bases, leaving 9 bases between them. The CDR3 contains 13 residues. This CDR3 is CASSLWGTAEQYF. The CDR3 DNA is TGTGCCAGCAGTTTATGGGGGACTGCCGAGCAGTACTTC.

The gene calls are TRBV6-5 and TRBJ2-7; D not certain. The CDR3 length is 13 residues. CDR1 and CDR2 from the germline V gene are MNHEY and SVGAGI. With 2 bases removed from V and 6 bases from J, the gap between germline ends came to 11 bases. The CDR3 loop is CASSYTRTSEQYF. DNA of the CDR3: TGTGCCAGCAGTTACACCCGGACCTCCGAGCAGTACTTC.

Comments on this clone: Other DNA sequences within the sample encode an identical CDR3. The chain employs TRBV5-1 and TRBJ1-6, with D uncertain. CDR1 and CDR2 from the germline V gene are SGHRS and YFSETQ. The CDR3 has 15 residues. Between the trimmed V and J ends, which lost 2 bases and 0 bases, there was a span of 6 bases. The CDR3 loop is CASSFGSSYNSPLHF. The CDR3 nucleotides read TGCGCCAGCAGCTTTGGGAGCTCCTATAATTCACCCCTCCACTTT.

The V call is TRBV5-4, the J call TRBJ1-2; D is unresolved. Trimming pared 4 bases from V and 4 bases from J, leaving 14 bases between. The CDR3 loop spans 14 amino acids. Germline V gene data show CDR1 as SGHNT and CDR2 as YYREEE (reference sequence). This CDR3 reads CASSPVGETYGYTF. DNA for the CDR3: TGTGCCAGCAGCCCAGTCGGAGAAACCTATGGCTACACCTTC.

The chain is built from TRBV11-2 and TRBJ1-1, with D unclear. CDR3 length equals 13 residues. CDR1 is SGHAT and CDR2 is FQNNGV in the germline V gene. V lost 2 bases and J lost 4, with 8 bases in between. The CDR3 is CASSLSISTEAFF. The CDR3 DNA reads as TGTGCCAGCAGCTTAAGCATTAGCACTGAAGCTTTCTTT.

The chain employs TRBV6-5 and TRBJ1-4; 7 nucleotides align to TRBD1. Germline assignment: CDR1 MNHEY and CDR2 SVGAGI. V trimming: 6 bases; J trimming: 5 bases; junction bases outside the gene matches: 3. The CDR3 is 13 residues long. The CDR3 DNA reads as TGTGCCAGCAGAAAACAGGGGAATGAAAAACTGTTTTTT. Amino acids: CASRKQGNEKLFF.

The gene calls are TRBV15 and TRBJ2-5; D is perhaps TRBD2 (7 bases). CDR3 length: 14 residues. Trimming took off 2 bases at V and 5 bases at J, with 12 bases between the two ends. Germline V gene lookup returns CDR1 LNHNV and CDR2 YYDKDF (reference sequence). CDR3 nucleotide sequence: TGTGCCACCAGCAGACTCGGGGGGCAGGAGACCCAGTACTTC. It specifies CATSRLGGQETQYF.

The V and J genes are TRBV19 and TRBJ1-5; tentatively, D is TRBD1 (6 bases). V was clipped by 5 bases and J by 4 bases, with 24 bases between them. The CDR3 runs to 18 residues. Per germline, CDR1 LNHDA and CDR2 SQIVND (reference sequence). The CDR3 protein is CASSPPIGGGIGNQPQHF. Written as DNA, the CDR3 is TGTGCCAGTAGTCCTCCCATTGGAGGGGGGATTGGAAATCAGCCCCAGCATTTT.